The text below deals with one TCR beta chain. The data stem from a study of blood T cell repertoires in COVID-19. Study at large: COVID-19 samples, acute and convalescent, were from the United States, Italy and Spain.

The V end was cut by 6 bases, the J end by 2 bases, with 12 bases between. Germline CDR1 and CDR2: MDHEN and SYDVKM. This CDR3 spans 14 amino acids. Participants' own reports of clinical history determined their cohort assignment. Donors of Cohort 3 who recovered were those that had two negative PCRs, clearance, or symptom resolution. How the authors handled the data: From reference gene primer amplification, estimates of nucleated cell counts were derived. Assay used: immunoSEQ multiplex PCR; TCRdb lists only in-frame clones, some missing. That table supplies the V and J calls and clone size; D and trimming were determined from the DNA. The data hold over 200,000 clones, with just under 90% observed a single time.

The sequence derives from a young man who had recovered from COVID-19. Sequencing was carried out using PBMCs or T cells enriched from blood (not recorded which). The chain recombines TRBV28 with TRBJ2-3, with D possibly TRBD2 on 6 matching bases. This chain's CDR3 is CASSKLANTDTQYF. In nucleotides, the CDR3 is TGTGCCAGCAGCAAACTAGCTAACACAGATACGCAGTATTTT.